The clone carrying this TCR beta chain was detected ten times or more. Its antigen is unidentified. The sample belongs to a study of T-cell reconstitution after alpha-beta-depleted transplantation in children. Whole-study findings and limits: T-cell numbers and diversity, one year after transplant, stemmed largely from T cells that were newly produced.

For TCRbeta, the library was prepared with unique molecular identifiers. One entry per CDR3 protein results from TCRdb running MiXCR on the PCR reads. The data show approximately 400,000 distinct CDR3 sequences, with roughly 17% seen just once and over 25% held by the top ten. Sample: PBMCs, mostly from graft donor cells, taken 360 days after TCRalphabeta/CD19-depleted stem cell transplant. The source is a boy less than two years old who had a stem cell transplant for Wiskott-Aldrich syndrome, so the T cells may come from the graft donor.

The CDR3 bases are TGTGCCAGCACCAGGGACAGCTCCTACGAGCAGTACTTC. It codes for CASTRDSSYEQYF. J is TRBJ2-7 and V is TRBV2; 7 bases agree with TRBD1. The CDR3 is 13 residues long. The V segment lost 7 bases and the J segment 0 bases; nucleotides outside the gene matches: 3. Germline V lookup: CDR1 SNHLY, CDR2 FYNNEI.